This T cell receptor beta chain stems from a study of metastatic and nonmetastatic thyroid tumors (dated by TCRdb to about 2020). Turning to the overall study: Repertoires from peripheral blood and from tumor or nodule tissue samples of malignant and benign thyroid patients were compared. Overall study results and their limits: In both blood and tumor samples, TCR beta diversity was reported to be significantly higher in malignant tumors than in benign nodules.

Before undergoing thyroid surgery, none of the patients had been given any kind of treatment. Using T-cell receptor beta sequencing, the researchers looked back retrospectively at clinical samples from patients, gathered between the early 2010s and the late 2010s. From cysteine to phenylalanine, the CDR3 is 14 amino acids long. Only the CDR3 DNA stays, 42 bases, in frame from base 1. CDR1 is given as DFQATT and CDR2 as SNEGSKA, both from the germline V gene (reference sequence). Receptor libraries were prepared by PCR. Sequencing used an Illumina HiSeq 4000. High-throughput sequencing was used to profile the TCR beta-chain CDR3 region of every patient. The authors' analysis ran thus. A classifier to discriminate distant-metastatic papillary thyroid cancer patients was built from CDR3 differences across clinicopathological groups. To measure repertoire diversity the researchers used the Shannon index, while the Morisita-Horn index served to gauge how similar the tumor and blood repertoires were. In-frame beta chains were kept once TCRdb had trimmed the public reads at Q25 with fastp and called clones with MiXCR. TCRdb's processing, not the authors', yielded these V and J calls. This sample holds tens of thousands of clones; 15% to 20% were observed only once. Roughly a tenth of the sample rests with the top ten.

This clone has a count of ten or more. Its antigen has not been determined. No base quality values were provided; no much bigger clone lies one nucleotide off. The source is a male donor with papillary thyroid cancer or a benign thyroid nodule (not recorded which). Some clones in this sample may be carry-over from other donors' samples. The V gene is TRBV20-1 and the J gene is TRBJ1-5, with 8 bases matching TRBD1. The sequencing input was blood. The CDR3 sequence is CSAVQGGSEQPQHF. The sequenced DNA is TGCAGCGCTGTACAGGGGGGCAGCGAGCAGCCCCAGCATTTT.